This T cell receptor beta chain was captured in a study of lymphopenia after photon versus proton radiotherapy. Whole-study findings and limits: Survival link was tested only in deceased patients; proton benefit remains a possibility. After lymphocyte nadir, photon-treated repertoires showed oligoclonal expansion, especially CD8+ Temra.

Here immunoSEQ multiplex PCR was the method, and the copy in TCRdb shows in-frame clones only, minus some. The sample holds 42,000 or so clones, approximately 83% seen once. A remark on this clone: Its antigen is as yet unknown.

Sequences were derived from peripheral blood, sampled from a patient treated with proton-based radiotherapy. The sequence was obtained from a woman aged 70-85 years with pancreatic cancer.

The CDR3 DNA sequence: TGTGCCAGCACCCTACAGTCCTCTGGAAACACCATATATTTT. Protein sequence: CASTLQSSGNTIYF. The rearrangement links TRBV7-2 to TRBJ1-3, with unresolved D. Trimming cost V 7 bases and J 0 bases, with 10 bases left between them. The CDR3 extends over 14 amino acids. The V gene's germline CDR1 is SGHTA and CDR2 FQGNSA.